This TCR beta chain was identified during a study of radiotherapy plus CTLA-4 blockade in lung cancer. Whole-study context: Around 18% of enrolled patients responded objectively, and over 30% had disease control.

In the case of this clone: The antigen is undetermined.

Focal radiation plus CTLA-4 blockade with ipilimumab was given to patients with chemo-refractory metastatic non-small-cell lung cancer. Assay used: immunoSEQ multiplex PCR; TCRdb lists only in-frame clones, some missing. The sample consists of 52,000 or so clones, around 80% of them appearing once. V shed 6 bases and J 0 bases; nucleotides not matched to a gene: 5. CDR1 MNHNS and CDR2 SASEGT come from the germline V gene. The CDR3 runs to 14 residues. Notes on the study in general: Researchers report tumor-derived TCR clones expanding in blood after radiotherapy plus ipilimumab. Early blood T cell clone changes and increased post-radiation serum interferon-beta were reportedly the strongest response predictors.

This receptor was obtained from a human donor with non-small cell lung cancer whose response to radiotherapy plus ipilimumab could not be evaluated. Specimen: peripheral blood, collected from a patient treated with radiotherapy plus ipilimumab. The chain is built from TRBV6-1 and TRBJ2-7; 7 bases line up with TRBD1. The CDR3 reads CASSDRESSYEQYF. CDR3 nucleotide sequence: TGTGCCAGCAGCGACAGGGAAAGCTCCTACGAGCAGTACTTC.